What follows is one T cell receptor (beta chain) and its context. This specimen belongs to a study of shared clonotypes between healthy human individuals. TCRdb's copy holds only in-frame clones and misses some; the assay was immunoSEQ multiplex PCR. The data hold some 510,000 clones, with approximately 79% observed a single time. The germline CDR1 and CDR2 sequences are MDHEN and SYDVKM. The CDR3 spans 15 residues. J gave up 5 bases and V 4 bases, and 4 bases lay outside the gene matches. V gene TRBV28 combines with J gene TRBJ2-5, with 13 positions matching TRBD2. What was sequenced was PBMCs. The receptor was derived from a woman aged 40 to 55 in good health. Some clones in this sample may be carry-over from other donors' samples. The DNA of the CDR3 is TGTGCCAGCAGTTGGGGGACTAGCGGGATGGAGACCCAGTACTTC. Protein: CASSWGTSGMETQYF.